This entry lists 28 T cell receptor beta chains sequenced from one sample in a study of blood T cells in healthy people across ages. Alongside a J-beta primer mix, a sample-barcoded 5' primer served in a second PCR lasting 7 to 11 cycles. Each CDR3 protein gets one entry after TCRdb re-called the 5' RACE reads with MiXCR. Here the sample spans 650,000 to 700,000 distinct CDR3 sequences, 32% being singletons. The specimen sequenced was blood. Every receptor here comes from an elderly woman in good health.

In its sample, this clonotype was seen once. The chain has TRBV7-2 and TRBJ2-5, with D perhaps matching TRBD2 (6 bases). Germline V gene sequence: CDR1 SGHTA, CDR2 FQGNSA. The CDR3 is 16 amino acids. V lost 5 bases to trimming and J lost 2 bases, with 18 bases between them. The CDR3 DNA reads as TGTGCCAGCAGCCTAAGATGGGGCCTAGCGCAAGAGACCCAGTACTTC. Protein sequence: CASSLRWGLAQETQYF.

The chain uses TRBV13 and TRBJ2-3, with 12 bases matching TRBD2. The CDR3 consists of 15 residues. Per the germline V gene, CDR1 is PRHDT and CDR2 is FYEKMQ (reference sequence). V was pared by 5 bases and J by 4 bases, with 4 bases of the junction left unmatched. DNA of the CDR3: TGTGCCAGCAGCCTAGCGGGGGGGGCGTCAGATACGCAGTATTTT. Translation: CASSLAGGASDTQYF.

Note on this clonotype: A much larger clonotype is one base distant, so this may be a read error. J is TRBJ2-1 and V is TRBV7-9, with a possible D match to TRBD1 (6 bases). This CDR3 has 17 amino acids. CDR1 is SEHNR and CDR2 is FQNEAQ in the germline V gene (reference sequence). The CDR3 protein is CAGSLVTSGTKYNEQFF. The CDR3 DNA reads TGTGCCGGCAGCTTAGTTACTAGTGGGACAAAGTACAATGAGCAGTTCTTC.

The sample holds many counts of this clonotype. The V and J genes are TRBV5-1 and TRBJ1-1; the D gene is possibly TRBD1 (5 bases). V was trimmed by 0 bases and J by 5 bases, leaving 8 bases between them. Per germline, CDR1 SGHRS and CDR2 YFSETQ. The CDR3 covers 13 residues. The CDR3, as DNA: TGCGCCAGCAGCTTGGGGGGGAGGACTGAAGCTTTCTTT. Translated: CASSLGGRTEAFF. The full variable domain, completed using reference TRBV5-1 and TRBJ1-1, is KAGVTQTPRYLIKTRGQQVTLSCSPISGHRSVSWYQQTPGQGLQFLFEYFSETQRNKGNFPGRFSGRQFSNSRSEMNVSTLELGDSALYLCASSLGGRTEAFFGQGTRLTVV.

This clonotype was seen a few times. V and J are TRBV3-1 and TRBJ1-5; D unclear. Trimming cost V 1 base and J 5 bases, with 9 bases left between them. This CDR3 is 14 amino acids long. Germline lookup yields CDR1 LGHDT and CDR2 YNNKEL (reference sequence). CDR3 DNA: TGTGCCAGCAGCCAAGCGGGTTCCTATCAGCCCCAGCATTTT. Translated: CASSQAGSYQPQHF.

This clonotype was counted at least ten times. The chain couples TRBV9 to TRBJ2-3; 12 nucleotides line up with TRBD2. The CDR3 totals 15 residues. V was clipped by 4 bases and J by 7 bases; unmatched bases: 7. Per germline, CDR1 SGDLS and CDR2 YYNGEE. CDR3 bases: TGTGCCAGCAGCACGACTAGCGGGGGAGGAAATACGCAGTATTTT. Residues: CASSTTSGGGNTQYF.

This clonotype has at least ten counts. This rearrangement joins TRBV2 to TRBJ2-1; D possibly uses TRBD1 or TRBD2 (6 bases each). This CDR3 is 14 amino acids long. Trimming took off 4 bases at V and 7 bases at J, with 14 bases between the two ends. Germline loops: CDR1 SNHLY, CDR2 FYNNEI. The CDR3 is CASSASRGRNEQFF. The CDR3 DNA sequence: TGTGCCAGCAGTGCCTCAAGGGGGAGGAATGAGCAGTTCTTC. The entire variable domain, with the rest obtained from reference TRBV2 and TRBJ2-1, is as follows: EPEVTQTPSHQVTQMGQEVILRCVPISNHLYFYWYRQILGQKVEFLVSFYNNEISEKSEIFDDQFSVERPDGSNFTLKIRSTKLEDSAMYFCASSASRGRNEQFFGPGTRLTVL.

In its sample, this clonotype was seen many times. This sequence joins TRBV7-9 and TRBJ2-4; D may be TRBD1 (7 bases). The J call may be in error: the DNA end matches TRBJ2-7 better. Germline CDR1 is SEHNR and CDR2 is FQNEAQ (reference sequence). CDR3 length: 13 residues. The CDR3, as DNA: TGTGCCAGCACTGGCGGGCAGGGGGGCGAGCAGTACTTC. Amino acids: CASTGGQGGEQYF.

V and J are TRBV10-3 and TRBJ1-3; perhaps TRBD1 as D (6 bases). In germline, CDR1 is ENHRY, CDR2 SYGVKD. Trimming removed 2 bases from V and 4 bases from J, with 12 bases in between. This CDR3 is built from 15 residues. CDR3 protein: CAISEGTGSGNTIYF. The CDR3 DNA reads as TGTGCCATCAGTGAGGGAACAGGGAGCGGAAACACCATATATTTT.

This clonotype was seen many times. V usage is TRBV3-1 and J usage is TRBJ1-2, with D hard to call. Germline CDR1 is LGHDT and CDR2 is YNNKEL (reference sequence). The CDR3 extends over 15 amino acids. V lost 4 bases and J 4 bases, leaving 16 bases between the germline ends. The CDR3 DNA is TGTGCCAGCAGCCCCAACCCACTAGTCCTCTATGGCTACACCTTC. It is translated as CASSPNPLVLYGYTF.

This clonotype has more than one count but fewer than ten. The genes are TRBV19 and TRBJ1-5; D ambiguous. Trimming removed 6 bases at V and 1 base at J, with 13 bases between. Germline CDR1 is LNHDA and CDR2 is SQIVND (reference sequence). The CDR3 length is 15 residues. The DNA for the CDR3 is TGTGCCAGTAGACCTTTAATAGGGAGCAATCAGCCCCAGCATTTT. Amino acid sequence: CASRPLIGSNQPQHF.

V and J are TRBV4-1 and TRBJ2-5, with 10 bases identical to TRBD2. The DNA end favors TRBJ2-7, so the J call may be wrong. The germline gives CDR1 MGHRA, CDR2 YSYEKL. This CDR3 is built from 16 residues. The CDR3 DNA reads TGCGCCAGCAGCCAAGTGAGGGCTAGCGGGAGCTACGAGCAGTACTTC. Residues: CASSQVRASGSYEQYF.

This clonotype was detected many times. This may arise from a read error, as a much more abundant clone is one base away. The chain recombines TRBV4-3 with TRBJ2-3, with D possibly matching TRBD2 (5 bases). Germline CDR1 is LGHNA and CDR2 is YSLEER. This CDR3 is built from 13 residues. Deletions cut 0 bases from V and 7 bases from J, with 8 bases between. CDR3 coding DNA: TGCGCCAGCAGCCAAGAACGGGGAAATACGCAGTATTTT. As protein: CASSQERGNTQYF.

The table lists this clonotype with many counts. The chain combines TRBV7-9 with TRBJ1-2, with 10 bases aligning to TRBD1. The CDR3 spans 15 residues. Germline CDR1 reads SEHNR; CDR2 reads FQNEAQ (reference sequence). V shed 2 bases, J shed 8 bases, and the junction held 8 bases outside the gene matches. CDR3 residues: CASSLPGQGEGGYTF. CDR3 nucleotide sequence: TGTGCCAGCAGCTTACCCGGACAGGGGGAGGGCGGCTACACCTTC.

This clonotype has a handful of counts. This could be a read error, since a much larger clone is one nucleotide away. The chain joins TRBV9 to TRBJ2-3; D not certain. V lost 3 bases, J lost 5 bases, and 7 bases lay in between. Germline loops: CDR1 SGDLS, CDR2 YYNGEE. The CDR3 consists of 12 residues. The CDR3 sequence is CASSAARDTQYF. CDR3 DNA sequence: TGTGCCAGCAGCGCCGCCCGAGATACGCAGTATTTT.

Turning to this clonotype: One end of the junction varies from germline; a read error may be responsible. The chain carries TRBV6-5 and TRBJ2-4; D gene ambiguous. Germline V gene lookup returns CDR1 MNHEY and CDR2 SVGAGI. This CDR3 is built from 12 residues. CDR3 nucleotides: TGCGCCAGCAGTTGGTCCGTGGACATTCAGTACTTC. Translating it yields CASSWSVDIQYF.

The chain has TRBV4-1 and TRBJ2-5, with D perhaps being TRBD1 or TRBD2 (5 bases each). V was clipped by 1 base and J by 0 bases, with 24 bases between them. CDR3 length: 20 residues. Germline V gene sequence: CDR1 MGHRA, CDR2 YSYEKL. For the CDR3, the DNA is TGCGCCAGCAGCCAAGGACTGACTACCGCTGGGGCGGAGTACCAAGAGACCCAGTACTTC. It translates to CASSQGLTTAGAEYQETQYF.

In this sample, this clonotype turned up a few times. This rearrangement joins TRBV27 to TRBJ2-3; 10 bases match TRBD1. The germline V gene encodes CDR1 MNHEY and CDR2 SMNVEV (reference sequence). V lost 4 bases to trimming and J lost 4 bases; unmatched junction nucleotides: 8. The CDR3 consists of 16 residues. CDR3 loop: CASSSDRTGGADTQYF. CDR3 bases: TGTGCCAGCAGTTCCGATCGGACAGGGGGGGCAGATACGCAGTATTTT.

This clonotype was counted ten times or more. The gene calls are TRBV20-1 and TRBJ2-7; a weak D match, TRBD1 (5 bases). Trimming removed 7 bases from V and 3 bases from J, with 13 bases in between. The CDR3 is 12 amino acids. From germline, CDR1 is DFQATT and CDR2 SNEGSKA (reference sequence). In DNA form, the CDR3 reads TGCAGTGGCCAGGGTGGTGTCTACGAGCAGTACTTC. Its protein is CSGQGGVYEQYF.

V usage is TRBV29-1 and J usage is TRBJ1-1, with D uncertain. The CDR3 consists of 13 residues. Germline-derived CDR1 and CDR2 are SQVTM and ANQGSEA. V was pared by 0 bases and J by 6 bases, with 11 bases between. In DNA form, the CDR3 reads TGCAGCGTTGAAGAGACCCCGAGGGCTGAAGCTTTCTTT. It codes for CSVEETPRAEAFF.

This clonotype was recorded a few times. This clone may be a read error of a much larger clone one base away. The chain couples TRBV5-1 to TRBJ1-2; no clear D gene. The length of the CDR3 is 14 residues. V was shortened by 0 bases and J by 7 bases, with 13 bases between the two germline ends. Germline V lookup: CDR1 SGHRS, CDR2 YFSETQ. CDR3 amino acids: CASSLEAARCGYTF. CDR3 nucleotides: TGCGCCAGCAGCTTGGAGGCCGCCCGGTGTGGCTACACCTTC.

The gene calls are TRBV7-2 and TRBJ1-4, with D possibly TRBD1 on 5 matching bases. The CDR3 length is 15 residues. Germline V CDR1 and CDR2: SGHTA, FQGNSA. Deletions cut 1 base from V and 5 bases from J, with 11 bases between. This chain's CDR3 is CASSLGLGPNEKLFF. In DNA, the CDR3 is TGTGCCAGCAGCTTAGGGTTGGGACCCAATGAAAAACTGTTTTTT.

The table lists this clonotype with a few counts. The rearrangement joins TRBV10-3 to TRBJ1-1, with 7 bases fitting TRBD1. J lost 7 bases, V lost 0 bases, and 8 bases had no gene match. The CDR3 totals 15 residues. Germline V lookup: CDR1 ENHRY, CDR2 SYGVKD. The CDR3 region is CAISESDRGLVEAFF. The CDR3 nucleotides read TGTGCCATCAGTGAGTCTGATAGGGGGCTCGTTGAAGCTTTCTTT.

The rearrangement uses TRBV7-2 and TRBJ2-1, with 11 bases fitting TRBD2. The ends lost 5 bases at V and 6 bases at J; junction bases unmatched: 6. This CDR3 is 15 amino acids long. CDR1 and CDR2 from the germline V gene are SGHTA and FQGNSA. Here the CDR3 DNA reads TGTGCCAGCAGCCTACTAGCGGGAGTGGCCAATGAGCAGTTCTTC. It yields the protein CASSLLAGVANEQFF.

The genes are TRBV18 and TRBJ1-1; D is undetermined. CDR1 and CDR2 (germline): KGHSH, LQKENI. There are 15 residues in the CDR3. The V and J ends lost 6 bases and 1 base respectively, with 15 bases between them. CDR3 residues: CASSTKPSGNTEAFF. The CDR3 nucleotides are TGTGCCAGCTCCACAAAACCTTCGGGGAACACTGAAGCTTTCTTT.

The chain joins TRBV27 to TRBJ1-1, with D maybe TRBD1 (5 bases). Germline-derived CDR1 and CDR2 are MNHEY and SMNVEV (reference sequence). The CDR3 runs to 15 residues. The V gene lost 4 bases and the J gene lost 0 bases, with 12 bases spanning the gap. CDR3 DNA: TGTGCCAGCAGTTACTCCCCGGGACTGAACACTGAAGCTTTCTTT. It specifies CASSYSPGLNTEAFF.

This clonotype showed up just a few times. The rearrangement links TRBV7-8 to TRBJ1-1; a weak D match, TRBD1 (6 bases). The CDR3 consists of 13 residues. Germline CDR1 reads SGHVS; CDR2 reads FQNEAQ. V was shortened by 5 bases and J by 10 bases, with 17 bases between the two germline ends. The CDR3 spells CASSHRTAGAAFF. Here the CDR3 DNA reads TGTGCCAGCAGCCATAGGACAGCTGGCGCAGCTTTCTTT.

Remarks on this clonotype: Relative to the germline gene, one junction end is altered; a read error may explain this. CDR3 DNA: TGCGGTGCTGGGGTTACTAGCCAGAATGAGCAGTACTTC. Protein product: CGAGVTSQNEQYF. The V call is TRBV20-1, the J call TRBJ2-5, with D possibly TRBD2 on 6 matching bases. The CDR3 extends over 13 amino acids. Looked up from germline, CDR1 is DFQATT and CDR2 is SNEGSKA (reference sequence).